The rows below give T cell receptor beta chains drawn from one sample of a study of Ad26.COV2.S vaccination and SARS-CoV-2 variants. Using immunoSEQ multiplex PCR, the repertoire was profiled, and TCRdb retains in-frame clones only, with some absent. The sample yields hundreds of thousands of clones, 90% to 95% seen once. The sequencing here drew on peripheral blood, taken after recovery from COVID-19. These receptors were taken from a human donor who had recovered from COVID-19. CDR3s include the opening cysteine and the closing phenylalanine or tryptophan. The order of the fields is clone size, V gene, J gene, D gene, CDR3 DNA, CDR3 protein. D genes are given only for firm matches. For some rows the clone size is stated as once, few or many, or as a class when expanded; others skip it.

.,TRBV7-2,TRBJ1-1,.,TGTGCCAGCAGCTTTGAAAGGGGCTGGACTGAAGCTTTCTTT,CASSFERGWTEAFF
.,TRBV5-1,TRBJ1-1,TRBD1,TGCGCCAGCAGCTTGGCGGACAGGGGGAACACTGAAGCTTTCTTT,CASSLADRGNTEAFF
.,TRBV7-9,TRBJ2-7,TRBD1,TGTGCCAGCAGCACAGGCCCTATACAGGGGTATGCCTACGAGCAGTACTTC,CASSTGPIQGYAYEQYF
.,TRBV5-1,TRBJ2-7,.,TGCGCCAGCAGCCCGGATGGATTACCCGAGCAGTACTTC,CASSPDGLPEQYF
once,TRBV15,TRBJ2-5,TRBD2,TGTGCCACCAGCGGGGCGGGAGTAAAAGGGGAGACCCAGTACTTC,CATSGAGVKGETQYF
.,TRBV7-8,TRBJ1-1,TRBD1,TGTGCCAGCAGCACCCCGCGGACAGGATTGAACACTGAAGCTTTCTTT,CASSTPRTGLNTEAFF
.,TRBV5-4,TRBJ2-3,TRBD1,TGTGCCAGCAGCTTAAAGTCAGGGGGCACTAGCACAGATACGCAGTATTTT,CASSLKSGGTSTDTQYF
.,TRBV6-2/TRBV6-3,TRBJ1-1,.,TGTGCCAGCAGTTACTCGAGTGAAGCTTTCTTT,CASSYSSEAFF
.,TRBV19,TRBJ2-5,TRBD1,TGTGCCAGTAGTAGCCGGACAGGGAGAAATCGTGAGACCCAGTACTTC,CASSSRTGRNRETQYF
.,TRBV18,TRBJ1-5,.,TGTGCCAGCTCACGCGACGGAGGGAATCAGCCCCAGCATTTT,CASSRDGGNQPQHF
.,TRBV4-1,TRBJ2-5,TRBD1,TGCGCCAGCAGCCAATTCGGACAGGGCAGTAGAGAGACCCAGTACTTC,CASSQFGQGSRETQYF
.,TRBV6-1,TRBJ2-2,TRBD2,TGTGCCAGCAGTGAAGCTAGCGGGGGGACCGGGGAGCTGTTTTTT,CASSEASGGTGELFF
.,TRBV5-6,TRBJ2-2,TRBD1,TGTGCCAGCAGCCACGGGACAGGGCATCGAGCGAACACCGGGGAGCTGTTTTTT,CASSHGTGHRANTGELFF
.,TRBV6-2/TRBV6-3,TRBJ1-2,.,TGTGCCAGCAGTGACCCAGGGCGGAACTATGGCTACACCTTC,CASSDPGRNYGYTF
.,TRBV6-5,TRBJ2-3,TRBD1,TGTGCCAGCAGTTACTCGGACAGGTCCCCCACAGATACGCAGTATTTT,CASSYSDRSPTDTQYF
.,TRBV3-1/TRBV3-2,TRBJ1-4,.,TGTGCCAGCAGCCAAGACGAAGGAGTTTATGAAAAACTGTTTTTT,CASSQDEGVYEKLFF
.,TRBV9,TRBJ2-3,.,TGTGCCAGCAGCGTGGCAGGGGAGCCAGATACGCAGTATTTT,CASSVAGEPDTQYF
.,TRBV30,TRBJ1-5,.,TGTGCCTGGGGGTTGAATCAGCCTAAGCGGAGCAATCAGCCCCAGCATTTT,CAWGLNQPKRSNQPQHF
.,TRBV6-1,TRBJ2-4,.,TGTGCCAGCAGTGAAGGGCACAAAAACATTCAGTACTTC,CASSEGHKNIQYF
.,TRBV27,TRBJ2-3,TRBD2,TGTGCCAGCAGTCTTGCGGGGGGAAACACAGATACGCAGTATTTT,CASSLAGGNTDTQYF
.,TRBV11-2,TRBJ2-2,.,TGTGCCAGCAGCCCCGTTCGACTAAACACCGGGGAGCTGTTTTTT,CASSPVRLNTGELFF
.,TRBV12-3/TRBV12-4,TRBJ1-6,.,TGTGCCAGCAGTTTAGGACGGAATTCACCCCTCCACTTT,CASSLGRNSPLHF
.,TRBV12-3/TRBV12-4,TRBJ1-5,.,TGTGCCAGCAGTTTGAAGGGGCAGGCCCAGCATTTT,CASSLKGQAQHF
.,TRBV6-5,TRBJ2-3,.,TGTGCCAGCAGTTTGGGAGATACGCAGTATTTT,CASSLGDTQYF
once,TRBV5-1,TRBJ1-2,.,TGCGCCAGCAGCACCGGAGGGGGGCCTTATGGCTACACCTTC,CASSTGGGPYGYTF
.,TRBV9,TRBJ1-2,.,TGTGCCAGCAGCGTAGCTAAGGGAGCCTCTCCTAACTATGGCTACACCTTC,CASSVAKGASPNYGYTF
.,TRBV19,TRBJ1-4,TRBD1,TGTGCCAGTAGTATTAAGGGGACAGGGCTTGAAAAACTGTTTTTT,CASSIKGTGLEKLFF
once,TRBV6-4,TRBJ2-1,TRBD2,TGTGCCAGCAGTGGCTCTAGCGGGGGGGCAAATGAGCAGTTCTTC,CASSGSSGGANEQFF
once,TRBV11-3,TRBJ2-2,.,TGTGCCAGCAGCTCGGGGGCTGCGGACGGGGAGCTGTTTTTT,CASSSGAADGELFF
.,TRBV3-1/TRBV3-2,TRBJ2-7,.,TGTGCCAGCAGCCAGGGAAATACGGGGCACTCCTACGAGCAGTACTTC,CASSQGNTGHSYEQYF
once,TRBV11-3,TRBJ2-2,TRBD1,TGTGCCAGCAGCTGGACAGGGGTGACGTCCGGGGAGCTGTTTTTT,CASSWTGVTSGELFF
.,TRBV7-9,TRBJ1-2,.,TGTGCCAGCAGCCCGAGGACAGAAGCTAACTATGGCTACACCTTC,CASSPRTEANYGYTF
.,TRBV11-2,TRBJ1-1,TRBD1,TGTGCCAGCAGCTTACTCCAGGGACAGCCCGGCGCTGAAGCTTTCTTT,CASSLLQGQPGAEAFF
.,TRBV19,TRBJ1-5,.,TGTGCCAGTAGTAGCAACCGGGACGCTGATCAGCCCCAGCATTTT,CASSSNRDADQPQHF
.,TRBV12-3/TRBV12-4,TRBJ2-1,.,TGTGCCAGCAGTCGGGACTCAAACAATGAGCAGTTCTTC,CASSRDSNNEQFF
.,TRBV15,TRBJ1-2,.,TGTGCCACCAGCAGAGGAGCTTCCTATGGCTACACCTTC,CATSRGASYGYTF
.,TRBV5-4,TRBJ1-6,.,TGTGCCAGCAGCCCTGGAAACAATTCACCCCTCCACTTT,CASSPGNNSPLHF
.,TRBV6-1,TRBJ2-1,.,TGTGCCAGCAGTGAAAGGGAGTGGGGGAGCAGGGACAATGAGCAGTTCTTC,CASSEREWGSRDNEQFF
.,TRBV9,TRBJ1-6,.,TGTGCCAGCAGCCCGGACAGCCTCTATAATTCACCCCTCCACTTT,CASSPDSLYNSPLHF